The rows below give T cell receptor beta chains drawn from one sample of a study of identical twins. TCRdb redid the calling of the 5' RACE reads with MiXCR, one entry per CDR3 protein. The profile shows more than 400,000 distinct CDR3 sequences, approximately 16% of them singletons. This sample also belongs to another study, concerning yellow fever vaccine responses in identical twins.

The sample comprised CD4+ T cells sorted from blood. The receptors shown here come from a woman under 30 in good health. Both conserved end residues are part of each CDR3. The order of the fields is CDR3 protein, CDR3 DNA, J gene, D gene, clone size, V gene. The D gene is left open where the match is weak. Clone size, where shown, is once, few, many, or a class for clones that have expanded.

cdr3_aa: CSVVPGGYEQFF
cdr3_nt: TGCAGCGTTGTTCCAGGGGGGTATGAGCAGTTCTTC
j_call: TRBJ2-1
d_call: .
clone_size: .
v_call: TRBV29-1

cdr3_aa: CASSKSGRGTYNEQFF
cdr3_nt: TGTGCCAGCAGTAAGAGCGGGAGAGGGACCTACAATGAGCAGTTCTTC
j_call: TRBJ2-1
d_call: TRBD2
clone_size: few
v_call: TRBV9

cdr3_aa: CASKGHQETQYF
cdr3_nt: TGTGCCAGCAAGGGCCACCAAGAGACCCAGTACTTC
j_call: TRBJ2-5
d_call: .
clone_size: .
v_call: TRBV10-3

cdr3_aa: CASSPRGEGTEAFF
cdr3_nt: TGTGCCAGCAGTCCAAGGGGTGAGGGAACTGAAGCTTTCTTT
j_call: TRBJ1-1
d_call: .
clone_size: few
v_call: TRBV6-1

cdr3_aa: CASSLGGGYGTDTQYF
cdr3_nt: TGTGCCAGCAGCTTAGGTGGGGGCTATGGCACAGATACGCAGTATTTT
j_call: TRBJ2-3
d_call: .
clone_size: few
v_call: TRBV7-6

cdr3_aa: CASSLDSPKRGYTF
cdr3_nt: TGTGCCAGCAGTTTGGACAGCCCTAAGCGGGGCTACACCTTC
j_call: TRBJ1-2
d_call: .
clone_size: few
v_call: TRBV12-3/TRBV12-4

cdr3_aa: CSARLLNTEAFF
cdr3_nt: TGCAGTGCTAGGCTATTGAACACTGAAGCTTTCTTT
j_call: TRBJ1-1
d_call: .
clone_size: many
v_call: TRBV20-1

cdr3_aa: CASSPKPWLYEQYF
cdr3_nt: TGCGCCAGCAGCCCGAAACCTTGGCTCTACGAGCAGTACTTC
j_call: TRBJ2-7
d_call: .
clone_size: .
v_call: TRBV5-1

cdr3_aa: CASSQVSAGEPFNEQFF
cdr3_nt: TGCGCCAGCAGCCAAGTTTCGGCGGGAGAACCCTTCAATGAGCAGTTCTTC
j_call: TRBJ2-1
d_call: TRBD2
clone_size: .
v_call: TRBV4-1

cdr3_aa: CASSVGRGVRYNEQFF
cdr3_nt: TGTGCCAGCAGCGTAGGGCGGGGGGTTAGATACAATGAGCAGTTCTTC
j_call: TRBJ2-1
d_call: TRBD2
clone_size: .
v_call: TRBV9

cdr3_aa: CSARDPGFFSDTQYF
cdr3_nt: TGCAGTGCTAGAGACCCCGGGTTTTTCTCGGATACGCAGTATTTT
j_call: TRBJ2-3
d_call: .
clone_size: few
v_call: TRBV20-1

cdr3_aa: CASSLMGRDTGELFF
cdr3_nt: TGTGCCAGCAGCTTAATGGGACGTGACACCGGGGAGCTGTTTTTT
j_call: TRBJ2-2
d_call: .
clone_size: .
v_call: TRBV11-2

cdr3_aa: CASSSGSGTGELFF
cdr3_nt: TGTGCCAGCTCGAGCGGGAGTGGCACCGGGGAGCTGTTTTTT
j_call: TRBJ2-2
d_call: TRBD2
clone_size: .
v_call: TRBV18

cdr3_aa: CASRSFSETQYF
cdr3_nt: TGTGCCAGCAGATCATTCTCCGAGACCCAGTACTTC
j_call: TRBJ2-5
d_call: .
clone_size: .
v_call: TRBV27

cdr3_aa: CASSSKGDRGTDTQYF
cdr3_nt: TGCGCCAGCAGCTCAAAAGGGGACAGGGGCACAGATACGCAGTATTTT
j_call: TRBJ2-3
d_call: TRBD1
clone_size: .
v_call: TRBV5-1

cdr3_aa: CATSDPRLAGATDTQYF
cdr3_nt: TGTGCCACCAGTGACCCGCGACTAGCGGGAGCGACTGATACGCAGTATTTT
j_call: TRBJ2-3
d_call: TRBD2
clone_size: .
v_call: TRBV24-1

cdr3_aa: CASSRTRTDSNQPQHF
cdr3_nt: TGTGCCAGCAGCCGAACCCGGACAGATAGCAATCAGCCCCAGCATTTT
j_call: TRBJ1-5
d_call: .
clone_size: few
v_call: TRBV12-3/TRBV12-4

cdr3_aa: CASRGDRGNSPLHF
cdr3_nt: TGTGCCAGCAGGGGGGACAGGGGTAATTCACCCCTCCACTTT
j_call: TRBJ1-6
d_call: TRBD1
clone_size: .
v_call: TRBV2

cdr3_aa: CASSFSRDRYNEQFF
cdr3_nt: TGTGCCAGCAGCTTTTCGCGGGATCGGTACAATGAGCAGTTCTTC
j_call: TRBJ2-1
d_call: .
clone_size: few
v_call: TRBV7-9

cdr3_aa: CASGPLAVKDNEQFF
cdr3_nt: TGTGCCAGCGGACCGCTAGCGGTGAAGGACAATGAGCAGTTCTTC
j_call: TRBJ2-1
d_call: TRBD2
clone_size: few
v_call: TRBV12-3/TRBV12-4

cdr3_aa: CSGGDFQGDEQFF
cdr3_nt: TGCAGCGGGGGGGACTTCCAGGGCGATGAGCAGTTCTTC
j_call: TRBJ2-1
d_call: .
clone_size: .
v_call: TRBV29-1

cdr3_aa: CSARTGDLPRETQYF
cdr3_nt: TGCAGTGCCCGGACAGGGGACCTCCCGCGGGAGACCCAGTACTTC
j_call: TRBJ2-5
d_call: TRBD1
clone_size: .
v_call: TRBV20-1

cdr3_aa: CSVRGATDGYTF
cdr3_nt: TGCAGCGTCCGTGGGGCAACGGATGGCTACACCTTC
j_call: TRBJ1-2
d_call: .
clone_size: .
v_call: TRBV29-1

cdr3_aa: CSAVVSGSYEQYF
cdr3_nt: TGCAGCGCGGTGGTTAGCGGATCCTACGAGCAGTACTTC
j_call: TRBJ2-7
d_call: .
clone_size: few
v_call: TRBV29-1

cdr3_aa: CAIKQTSGRTPGELFF
cdr3_nt: TGTGCCATCAAACAGACTAGCGGGAGAACCCCCGGGGAGCTGTTTTTT
j_call: TRBJ2-2
d_call: TRBD2
clone_size: few
v_call: TRBV10-3

cdr3_aa: CSAPQTGGQETQYF
cdr3_nt: TGCAGTGCTCCTCAGACAGGGGGCCAAGAGACCCAGTACTTC
j_call: TRBJ2-5
d_call: TRBD1
clone_size: few
v_call: TRBV20-1

cdr3_aa: CASSDAEKTQYF
cdr3_nt: TGTGCCAGCAGTGACGCAGAGAAGACCCAGTACTTC
j_call: TRBJ2-5
d_call: .
clone_size: few
v_call: TRBV6-1

cdr3_aa: CASSPRSTNTEAFF
cdr3_nt: TGCGCCAGCAGCCCGAGATCAACGAACACTGAAGCTTTCTTT
j_call: TRBJ1-1
d_call: .
clone_size: once
v_call: TRBV5-1

cdr3_aa: CASSLTGFGEKLFF
cdr3_nt: TGTGCCAGCAGCTTAACCGGGTTTGGTGAAAAACTGTTTTTT
j_call: TRBJ1-4
d_call: .
clone_size: .
v_call: TRBV7-2

cdr3_aa: CASRAGGEVNTEAFF
cdr3_nt: TGTGCCAGCAGAGCGGGGGGAGAGGTGAACACTGAAGCTTTCTTT
j_call: TRBJ1-1
d_call: .
clone_size: few
v_call: TRBV6-1

cdr3_aa: CASSLLRETSTDTQYF
cdr3_nt: TGTGCCAGCAGTCTCCTTAGAGAAACTAGCACAGATACGCAGTATTTT
j_call: TRBJ2-3
d_call: .
clone_size: many
v_call: TRBV12-3/TRBV12-4

cdr3_aa: CASSPPTRGTDTQYF
cdr3_nt: TGTGCCAGCAGCCCTCCGACGCGGGGTACAGATACGCAGTATTTT
j_call: TRBJ2-3
d_call: .
clone_size: .
v_call: TRBV11-3

cdr3_aa: CATSDPTNPDTQYF
cdr3_nt: TGTGCCACCAGTGATCCAACGAACCCAGATACGCAGTATTTT
j_call: TRBJ2-3
d_call: .
clone_size: few
v_call: TRBV24-1

cdr3_aa: CASTKGGGSTEAFF
cdr3_nt: TGTGCCAGCACAAAAGGGGGGGGGAGCACTGAAGCTTTCTTT
j_call: TRBJ1-1
d_call: .
clone_size: .
v_call: TRBV12-3/TRBV12-4

cdr3_aa: CASSLGPVEKLFF
cdr3_nt: TGTGCCAGCAGTTTAGGGCCGGTTGAAAAACTGTTTTTT
j_call: TRBJ1-4
d_call: .
clone_size: many
v_call: TRBV12-3/TRBV12-4